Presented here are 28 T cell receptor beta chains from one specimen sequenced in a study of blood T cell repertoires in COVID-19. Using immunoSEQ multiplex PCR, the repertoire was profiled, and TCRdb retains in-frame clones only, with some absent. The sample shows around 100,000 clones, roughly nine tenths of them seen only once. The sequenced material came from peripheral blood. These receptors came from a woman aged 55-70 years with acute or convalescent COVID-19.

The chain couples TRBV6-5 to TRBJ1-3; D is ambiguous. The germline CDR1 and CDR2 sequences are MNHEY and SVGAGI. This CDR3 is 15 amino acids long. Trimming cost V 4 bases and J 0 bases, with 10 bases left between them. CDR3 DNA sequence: TGTGCCAGCAGTTCTCCGCGAGGCTCTGGAAACACCATATATTTT. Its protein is CASSSPRGSGNTIYF.

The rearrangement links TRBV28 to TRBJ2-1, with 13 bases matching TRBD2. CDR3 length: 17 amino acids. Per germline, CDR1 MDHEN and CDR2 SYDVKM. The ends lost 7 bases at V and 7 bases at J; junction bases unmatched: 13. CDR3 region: CASTRTSGRRFSNEQFF. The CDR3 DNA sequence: TGTGCCAGCACCCGGACTAGCGGGAGAAGGTTCAGTAATGAGCAGTTCTTC.

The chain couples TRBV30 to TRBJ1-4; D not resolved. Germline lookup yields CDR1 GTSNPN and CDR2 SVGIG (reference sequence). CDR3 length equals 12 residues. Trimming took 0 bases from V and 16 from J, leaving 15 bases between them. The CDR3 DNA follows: TGTGCCTGGAGTGTATATCGCACAGAACGGTTTTTT. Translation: CAWSVYRTERFF. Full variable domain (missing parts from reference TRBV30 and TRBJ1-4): SQTIHQWPATLVQPVGSPLSLECTVEGTSNPNLYWYRQAAGRGLQLLFYSVGIGQISSEVPQNLSASRPQDRQFILSSKKLLLSDSGFYLCAWSVYRTERFFGSGTQLSVL.

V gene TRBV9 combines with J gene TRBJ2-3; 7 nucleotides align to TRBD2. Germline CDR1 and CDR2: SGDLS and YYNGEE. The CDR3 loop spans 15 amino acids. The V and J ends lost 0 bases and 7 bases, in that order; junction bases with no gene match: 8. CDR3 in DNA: TGTGCCAGCAGCGTAGCCGAGGGACTACTCAATACGCAGTATTTT. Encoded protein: CASSVAEGLLNTQYF.

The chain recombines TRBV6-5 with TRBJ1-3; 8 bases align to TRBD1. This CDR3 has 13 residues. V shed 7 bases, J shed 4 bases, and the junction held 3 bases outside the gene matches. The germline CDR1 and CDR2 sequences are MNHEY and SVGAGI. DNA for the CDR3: TGTGCCAGCATCTGGGACAGGGGAAACACCATATATTTT. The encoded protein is CASIWDRGNTIYF.

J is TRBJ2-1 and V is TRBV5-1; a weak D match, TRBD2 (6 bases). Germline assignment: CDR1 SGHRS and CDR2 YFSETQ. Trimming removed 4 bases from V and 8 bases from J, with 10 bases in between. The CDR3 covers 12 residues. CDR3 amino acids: CASSMGGDEQFF. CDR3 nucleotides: TGCGCCAGCAGCATGGGGGGAGATGAGCAGTTCTTC.

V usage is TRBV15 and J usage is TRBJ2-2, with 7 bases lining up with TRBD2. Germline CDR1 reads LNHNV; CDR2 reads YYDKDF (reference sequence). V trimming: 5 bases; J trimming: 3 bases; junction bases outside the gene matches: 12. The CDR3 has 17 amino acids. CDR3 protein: CATSGTSAGVDTGELFF. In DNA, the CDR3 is TGTGCCACCAGCGGGACCTCGGCGGGAGTCGACACCGGGGAGCTGTTTTTT. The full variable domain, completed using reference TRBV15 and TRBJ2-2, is DAMVIQNPRYQVTQFGKPVTLSCSQTLNHNVMYWYQQKSSQAPKLLFHYYDKDFNNEADTPDNFQSRRPNTSFCFLDIRSPGLGDTAMYLCATSGTSAGVDTGELFFGEGSRLTVL.

The CDR3 region is CATSDLEDGGYNEQFF. In nucleotides, the CDR3 is TGTGCCACCAGTGATTTGGAAGACGGGGGGTACAATGAGCAGTTCTTC. The V and J genes are TRBV24-1 and TRBJ2-1; 7 bases match TRBD2. CDR3 length: 16 residues. The V segment lost 0 bases and the J segment 4 bases; nucleotides outside the gene matches: 5. In germline, CDR1 is KGHDR, CDR2 SFDVKD.

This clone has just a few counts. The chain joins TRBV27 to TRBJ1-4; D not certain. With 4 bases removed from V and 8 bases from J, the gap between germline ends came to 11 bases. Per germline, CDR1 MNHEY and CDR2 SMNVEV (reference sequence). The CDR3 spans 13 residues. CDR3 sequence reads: CASSSRLGEKLFF. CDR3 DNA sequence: TGTGCCAGCAGTTCCAGACTTGGCGAAAAACTGTTTTTT.

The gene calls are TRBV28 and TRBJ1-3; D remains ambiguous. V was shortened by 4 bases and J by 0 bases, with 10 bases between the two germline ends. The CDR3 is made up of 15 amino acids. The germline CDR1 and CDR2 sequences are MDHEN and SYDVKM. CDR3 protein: CASSSPGFSGNTIYF. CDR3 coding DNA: TGTGCCAGCAGTTCCCCGGGGTTCTCTGGAAACACCATATATTTT.

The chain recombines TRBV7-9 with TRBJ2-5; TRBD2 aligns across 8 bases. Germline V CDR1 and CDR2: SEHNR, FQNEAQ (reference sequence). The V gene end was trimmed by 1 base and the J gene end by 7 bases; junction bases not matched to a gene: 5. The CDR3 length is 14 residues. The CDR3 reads CASSLGAGEGTQYF. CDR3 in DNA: TGTGCCAGCAGCTTAGGAGCGGGAGAAGGGACCCAGTACTTC. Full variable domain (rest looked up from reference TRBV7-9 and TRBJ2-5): DTGVSQNPRHKITKRGQNVTFRCDPISEHNRLYWYRQTLGQGPEFLTYFQNEAQLEKSRLLSDRFSAERPKGSFSTLEIQRTEQGDSAMYLCASSLGAGEGTQYFGPGTRLLVL.

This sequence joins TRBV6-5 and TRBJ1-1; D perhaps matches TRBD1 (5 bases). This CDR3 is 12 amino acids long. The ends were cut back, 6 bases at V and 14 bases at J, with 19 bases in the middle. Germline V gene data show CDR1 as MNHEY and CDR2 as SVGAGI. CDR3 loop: CASRTSGTIRFF. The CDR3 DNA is TGTGCCAGCAGGACTTCCGGGACTATTCGCTTCTTT.

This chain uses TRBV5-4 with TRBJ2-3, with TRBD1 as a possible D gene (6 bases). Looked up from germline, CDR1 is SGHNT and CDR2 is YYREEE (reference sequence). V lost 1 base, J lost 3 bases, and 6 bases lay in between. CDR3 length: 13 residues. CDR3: CASSLRGTDTQYF. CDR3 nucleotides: TGTGCCAGCAGCTTGAGGGGGACAGATACGCAGTATTTT.

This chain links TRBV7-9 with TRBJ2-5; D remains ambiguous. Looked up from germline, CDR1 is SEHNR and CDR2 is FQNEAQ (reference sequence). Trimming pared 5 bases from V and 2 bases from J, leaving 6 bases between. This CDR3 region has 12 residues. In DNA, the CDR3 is TGTGCCAGCAGCCCGACACAAGAGACCCAGTACTTC. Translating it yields CASSPTQETQYF.

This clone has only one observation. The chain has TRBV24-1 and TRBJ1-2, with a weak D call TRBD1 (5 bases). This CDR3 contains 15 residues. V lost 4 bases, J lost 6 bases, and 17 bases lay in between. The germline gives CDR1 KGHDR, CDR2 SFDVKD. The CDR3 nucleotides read TGTGCCACCAGTGAACAAGGGGACTGGTTCGATGGCTACACCTTC. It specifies CATSEQGDWFDGYTF.

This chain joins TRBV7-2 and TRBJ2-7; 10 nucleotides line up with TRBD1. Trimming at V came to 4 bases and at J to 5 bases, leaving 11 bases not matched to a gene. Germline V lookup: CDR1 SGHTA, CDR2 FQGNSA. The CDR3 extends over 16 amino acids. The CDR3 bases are TGTGCCAGCAGCTCCTTTCAAGGGACAGGGGACAACGAGCAGTACTTC. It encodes CASSSFQGTGDNEQYF. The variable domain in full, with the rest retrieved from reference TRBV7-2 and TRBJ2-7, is GAGVSQSPSNKVTEKGKDVELRCDPISGHTALYWYRQSLGQGLEFLIYFQGNSAPDKSGLPSDRFSAERTGGSVSTLTIQRTQQEDSAVYLCASSSFQGTGDNEQYFGPGTRLTVT.

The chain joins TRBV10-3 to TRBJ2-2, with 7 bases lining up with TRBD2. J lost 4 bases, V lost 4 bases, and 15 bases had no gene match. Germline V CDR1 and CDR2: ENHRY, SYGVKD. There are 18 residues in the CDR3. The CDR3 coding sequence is TGTGCCATCAGTGGATTAAGTGGGCTAGCGGACGGCACCGGGGAGCTGTTTTTT. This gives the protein CAISGLSGLADGTGELFF.

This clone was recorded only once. CDR3 sequence reads: CASSFRTDPHYGYTF. CDR3 DNA sequence: TGCGCCAGCAGCTTCAGGACAGACCCTCACTATGGCTACACCTTC. This chain links TRBV5-1 with TRBJ1-2; maybe TRBD1 (6 bases). The germline V and J ends were trimmed by 2 bases and 3 bases, with 14 bases remaining between them. This CDR3 comprises 15 residues. CDR1 is SGHRS, CDR2 YFSETQ, per germline.

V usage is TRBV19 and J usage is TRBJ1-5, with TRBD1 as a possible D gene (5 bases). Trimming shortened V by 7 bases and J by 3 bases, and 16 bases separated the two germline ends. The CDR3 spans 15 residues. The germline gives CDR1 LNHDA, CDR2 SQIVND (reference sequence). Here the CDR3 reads CASTDSMEPNQPQHF. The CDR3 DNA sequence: TGTGCCAGTACCGACAGCATGGAACCCAATCAGCCCCAGCATTTT.

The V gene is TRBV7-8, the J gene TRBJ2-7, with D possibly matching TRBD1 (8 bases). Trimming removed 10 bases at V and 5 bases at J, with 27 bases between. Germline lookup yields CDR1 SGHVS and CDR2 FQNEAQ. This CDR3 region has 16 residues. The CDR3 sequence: CATKKGGRQGRHEQYV. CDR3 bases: TGTGCCACCAAAAAGGGGGGGAGACAGGGGAGGCACGAGCAGTACGTC.

CDR3 sequence reads: CASSLVRGMNTEAFF. The CDR3 nucleotides are TGTGCCAGCAGCTTAGTGAGAGGGATGAACACTGAAGCTTTCTTT. J is TRBJ1-1 and V is TRBV7-9, with D uncertain. Germline CDR1 SEHNR, CDR2 FQNEAQ (reference sequence). V was clipped by 1 base and J by 0 bases, with 9 bases between them. This CDR3 comprises 15 residues.

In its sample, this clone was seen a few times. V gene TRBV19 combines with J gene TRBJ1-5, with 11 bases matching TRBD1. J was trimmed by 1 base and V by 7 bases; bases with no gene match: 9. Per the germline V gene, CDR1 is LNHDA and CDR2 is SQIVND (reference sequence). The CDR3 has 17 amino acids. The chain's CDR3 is CASKWGQGGLSNQPQHF. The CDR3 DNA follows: TGTGCCAGTAAATGGGGACAGGGGGGACTCAGCAATCAGCCCCAGCATTTT.

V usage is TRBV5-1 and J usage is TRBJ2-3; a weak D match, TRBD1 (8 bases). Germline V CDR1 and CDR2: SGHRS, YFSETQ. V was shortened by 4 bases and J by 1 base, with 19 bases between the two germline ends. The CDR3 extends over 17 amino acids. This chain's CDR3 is CASSPDRGGFGTDTQYF. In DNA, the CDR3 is TGCGCCAGCAGCCCCGACAGGGGAGGGTTCGGCACAGATACGCAGTATTTT.

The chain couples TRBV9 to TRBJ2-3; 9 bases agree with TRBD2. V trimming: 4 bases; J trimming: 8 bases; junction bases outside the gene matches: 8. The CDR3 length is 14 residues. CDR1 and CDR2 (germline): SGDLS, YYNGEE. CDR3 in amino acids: CASSFSYSGSTQYF. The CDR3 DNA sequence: TGTGCCAGCAGCTTCTCATATAGCGGGAGTACGCAGTATTTT.

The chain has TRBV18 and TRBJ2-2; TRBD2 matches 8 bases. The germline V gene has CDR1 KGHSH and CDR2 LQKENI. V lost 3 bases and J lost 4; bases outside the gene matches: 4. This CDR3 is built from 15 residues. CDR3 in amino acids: CASSPIREGTGELFF. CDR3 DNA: TGTGCCAGCTCACCGATCCGGGAGGGCACCGGGGAGCTGTTTTTT.

The CDR3 loop reads CASRLDRGLTEAFF. As DNA, the CDR3 is TGTGCCAGCAGGCTGGACAGGGGCCTGACTGAAGCTTTCTTT. This chain uses TRBV6-5 with TRBJ1-1; 9 bases line up with TRBD1. CDR3 size: 14 residues. The V gene end was trimmed by 6 bases and the J gene end by 5 bases; junction bases not matched to a gene: 7. Germline CDR1 is MNHEY and CDR2 is SVGAGI.

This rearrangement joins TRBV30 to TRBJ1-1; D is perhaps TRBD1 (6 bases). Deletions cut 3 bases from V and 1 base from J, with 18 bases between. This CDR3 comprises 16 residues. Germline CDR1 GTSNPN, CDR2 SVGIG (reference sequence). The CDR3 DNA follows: TGTGCCTGGAGCCGGAGGGGGGGACGGCAGAACACTGAAGCTTTCTTT. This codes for CAWSRRGGRQNTEAFF.

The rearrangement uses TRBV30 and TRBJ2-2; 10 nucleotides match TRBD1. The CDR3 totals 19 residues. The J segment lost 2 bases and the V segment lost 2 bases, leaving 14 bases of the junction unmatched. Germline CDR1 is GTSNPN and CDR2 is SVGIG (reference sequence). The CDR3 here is CAWSPYTGTGAPNTGELFF. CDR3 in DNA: TGTGCCTGGAGTCCATATACCGGGACAGGGGCCCCAAACACCGGGGAGCTGTTTTTT.